The 17 T cell receptor beta chains below all came from one sample that was sequenced in a study of response to subunit inactivated influenza vaccine. One entry per CDR3 protein, called by TCRdb with MiXCR from the RT-PCR reads. The sample has hundreds of thousands of distinct CDR3 sequences; around a sixth are singletons. Sequenced material: PBMCs from blood, taken less than 13 days after vaccination. The receptors derive from a man in his fifties who received an inactivated influenza vaccine.

The chain combines TRBV27 with TRBJ2-3, with D tentatively TRBD1 (6 bases). Between the trimmed V and J ends, which lost 0 bases and 2 bases, there was a span of 9 bases. The CDR3 consists of 15 residues. In germline, CDR1 is MNHEY, CDR2 SMNVEV (reference sequence). CDR3 DNA sequence: TGTGCCAGCAGTTTATCCGGACAGTTCACAGATACGCAGTATTTT. It translates to CASSLSGQFTDTQYF.

The CDR3 spells CSVRSGGGYTF. In DNA, the CDR3 is TGCAGCGTCCGCTCAGGCGGGGGCTACACCTTC. This rearrangement joins TRBV29-1 to TRBJ1-2; D call uncertain. CDR3 length equals 11 residues. CDR1 SQVTM and CDR2 ANQGSEA come from the germline V gene. Trimming removed 6 bases at V and 8 bases at J, with 13 bases between.

This clonotype has a single count. The chain is built from TRBV11-3 and TRBJ2-1, with 10 bases aligning to TRBD2. Trimming cost V 6 bases and J 10 bases; bases outside gene matches: 9. Germline V gene data show CDR1 as SGHNT and CDR2 as YENEEA. CDR3 length: 14 amino acids. The DNA for the CDR3 is TGTGCCAGCAGAGTAGCGGGAGGAGGAGGGGAGCAGTTCTTC. Translation: CASRVAGGGGEQFF. Variable domain in full (rest from reference TRBV11-3 and TRBJ2-1): EAGVVQSPRYKIIEKKQPVAFWCNPISGHNTLYWYLQNLGQGPELLIRYENEEAVDDSQLPKDRFSAERLKGVDSTLKIQPAELGDSAVYLCASRVAGGGGEQFFGPGTRLTVL.

The J gene is TRBJ2-7, the V gene TRBV27; possibly TRBD1 for D (6 bases). This CDR3 has 16 residues. Trimming stripped 3 bases from V and 0 bases from J, with 15 bases between. Per germline, CDR1 MNHEY and CDR2 SMNVEV (reference sequence). Here the CDR3 DNA reads TGTGCCAGCAGTTTTTGGGGCGGACAGCGCTCCTACGAGCAGTACTTC. It is translated as CASSFWGGQRSYEQYF.

This chain joins TRBV7-6 and TRBJ2-1; D possibly matches TRBD1 or TRBD2 (5 bases each). V lost 0 bases to trimming and J lost 8 bases, with 14 bases between them. The CDR3 has 15 residues. Germline V gene data show CDR1 as SGHVS and CDR2 as FNYEAQ. CDR3 nucleotides: TGTGCCAGCAGCTTAGCGGGGGATGGGTCGGATGAGCAGTTCTTC. This sequence encodes CASSLAGDGSDEQFF.

This clonotype appeared a few times. The chain's CDR3 is CASRGAGVQPQHF. In nucleotides, the CDR3 is TGTGCCAGCAGGGGCGCAGGGGTTCAGCCCCAGCATTTT. The chain joins TRBV28 to TRBJ1-5; a possible D gene is TRBD1 (6 bases). Germline CDR1 reads MDHEN; CDR2 reads SYDVKM. This CDR3 is built from 13 residues. The V end was cut by 6 bases, the J end by 6 bases, with 12 bases between.

This clonotype was counted between two and nine times. The chain links TRBV20-1 to TRBJ1-1; maybe TRBD1 (6 bases). The V end was cut by 3 bases, the J end by 6 bases, with 14 bases between. This CDR3 has 13 residues. Per the germline V gene, CDR1 is DFQATT and CDR2 is SNEGSKA (reference sequence). CDR3 in amino acids: CSASGQRLSEAFF. In DNA form, the CDR3 reads TGCAGTGCTAGTGGACAGCGGTTATCTGAAGCTTTCTTT.

In its sample, this clonotype was seen a few times. The rearrangement links TRBV6-5 to TRBJ2-1, with 8 bases matching TRBD1. This CDR3 region has 15 residues. Germline-derived CDR1 and CDR2 are MNHEY and SVGAGI. Trimming at V came to 2 bases and at J to 2 bases, leaving 2 bases not matched to a gene. The DNA for the CDR3 is TGTGCCAGCAGTTACGCGGGACAGGCCTACAATGAGCAGTTCTTC. It specifies CASSYAGQAYNEQFF.

As DNA, the CDR3 is TGCAGTGCTAGCGCCCCAAGGGATGAGCAGTTCTTC. As protein: CSASAPRDEQFF. The chain carries TRBV20-1 and TRBJ2-1, with unresolved D. Trimming removed 3 bases at V and 8 bases at J, with 11 bases between. In germline, CDR1 is DFQATT, CDR2 SNEGSKA (reference sequence). The CDR3 extends over 12 amino acids.

This clonotype was seen a few times. V and J are TRBV4-2 and TRBJ1-4, with TRBD1 identical over 7 bases. This CDR3 contains 15 residues. Unmatched junction bases numbered 8, after V lost 4 bases and J lost 6 bases. From germline, CDR1 is LGHNA and CDR2 YNFKEQ. This CDR3 reads CASSPGQAADEKLFF. The CDR3 DNA is TGTGCCAGCAGCCCAGGACAGGCGGCCGATGAAAAACTGTTTTTT.

This clonotype showed up just a few times. This chain joins TRBV5-1 and TRBJ2-2; TRBD2 might be the D (6 bases). V was cut by 1 base and J by 3 bases, with 10 bases left in between. The CDR3 totals 15 residues. Germline CDR1 SGHRS, CDR2 YFSETQ. CDR3 nucleotide sequence: TGCGCCAGCAGCTTGTGGGAGGCTGACACCGGGGAGCTGTTTTTT. Its protein product is CASSLWEADTGELFF.

There are a few counts of this clonotype. Here the CDR3 DNA reads TGTGCCAGCAGTTACTCAGAAACTAACGGGGAGCAGTACTTC. Translated: CASSYSETNGEQYF. The rearrangement links TRBV6-5 to TRBJ2-7; D is unresolved. Looked up from germline, CDR1 is MNHEY and CDR2 is SVGAGI. The CDR3 spans 14 residues. V was cut by 0 bases and J by 7 bases, with 13 bases left in between.

This clonotype was seen a handful of times. Mismatch with germline at one junction end may stem from a read error. The genes are TRBV29-1 and TRBJ2-5; 7 bases align to TRBD2. CDR3 length: 13 amino acids. CDR1 is SQVTM and CDR2 is ANQGSEA in the germline V gene. In nucleotides, the CDR3 is TGCAGCGTTGATGCGGGAGCTATGGAGACCCAGCACTTC. This sequence encodes CSVDAGAMETQHF.

The chain links TRBV20-1 to TRBJ1-1; D unresolved. In germline, CDR1 is DFQATT, CDR2 SNEGSKA (reference sequence). The V gene lost 6 bases and the J gene lost 2 bases, with 13 bases spanning the gap. CDR3 length equals 13 residues. The CDR3 bases are TGCAGTGCCGATAGGGTGGCCAACACTGAAGCTTTCTTT. Protein product: CSADRVANTEAFF.

This sequence joins TRBV4-2 and TRBJ2-7; the D is unclear. This CDR3 region has 14 residues. Germline lookup yields CDR1 LGHNA and CDR2 YNFKEQ. The V end lost 0 bases, the J end lost 2 bases, and 8 bases lay between the germline ends. Here the CDR3 DNA reads TGTGCCAGCAGCCAAGATGGCAGGCCCTACGAGCAGTACTTC. This sequence encodes CASSQDGRPYEQYF.

There are a few counts of this clonotype. This chain connects TRBV6-5 to TRBJ1-1; D ambiguous. Between the trimmed V and J ends, which lost 6 bases and 3 bases, there was a span of 8 bases. Germline CDR1 is MNHEY and CDR2 is SVGAGI. This CDR3 region has 12 residues. DNA for the CDR3: TGTGCCAGCAGGGCGCCGCACACTGAAGCTTTCTTT. This gives the protein CASRAPHTEAFF.

This clonotype came up a few times. This chain connects TRBV5-1 to TRBJ2-2; maybe TRBD1 (6 bases). Germline CDR1 reads SGHRS; CDR2 reads YFSETQ. Trimming pared 0 bases from V and 7 bases from J, leaving 13 bases between. The CDR3 consists of 15 residues. CDR3 sequence reads: CASSLARGPIGELFF. In DNA, the CDR3 is TGCGCCAGCAGCTTGGCCAGGGGACCCATCGGGGAGCTGTTTTTT.